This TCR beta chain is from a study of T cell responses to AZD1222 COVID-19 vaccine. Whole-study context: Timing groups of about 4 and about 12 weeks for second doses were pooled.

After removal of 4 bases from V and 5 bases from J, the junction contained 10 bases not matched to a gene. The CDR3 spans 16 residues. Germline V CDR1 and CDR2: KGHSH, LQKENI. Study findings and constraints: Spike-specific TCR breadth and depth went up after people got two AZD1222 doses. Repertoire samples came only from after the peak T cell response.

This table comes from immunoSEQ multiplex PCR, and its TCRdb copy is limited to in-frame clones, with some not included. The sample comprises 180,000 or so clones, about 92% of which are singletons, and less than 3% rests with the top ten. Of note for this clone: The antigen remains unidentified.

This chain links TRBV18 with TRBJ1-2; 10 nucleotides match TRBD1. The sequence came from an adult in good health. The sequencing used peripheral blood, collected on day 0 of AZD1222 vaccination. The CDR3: CASSRAGTGENYGYTF. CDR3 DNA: TGTGCCAGCTCACGCGCCGGGACAGGGGAAAATTATGGCTACACCTTC.